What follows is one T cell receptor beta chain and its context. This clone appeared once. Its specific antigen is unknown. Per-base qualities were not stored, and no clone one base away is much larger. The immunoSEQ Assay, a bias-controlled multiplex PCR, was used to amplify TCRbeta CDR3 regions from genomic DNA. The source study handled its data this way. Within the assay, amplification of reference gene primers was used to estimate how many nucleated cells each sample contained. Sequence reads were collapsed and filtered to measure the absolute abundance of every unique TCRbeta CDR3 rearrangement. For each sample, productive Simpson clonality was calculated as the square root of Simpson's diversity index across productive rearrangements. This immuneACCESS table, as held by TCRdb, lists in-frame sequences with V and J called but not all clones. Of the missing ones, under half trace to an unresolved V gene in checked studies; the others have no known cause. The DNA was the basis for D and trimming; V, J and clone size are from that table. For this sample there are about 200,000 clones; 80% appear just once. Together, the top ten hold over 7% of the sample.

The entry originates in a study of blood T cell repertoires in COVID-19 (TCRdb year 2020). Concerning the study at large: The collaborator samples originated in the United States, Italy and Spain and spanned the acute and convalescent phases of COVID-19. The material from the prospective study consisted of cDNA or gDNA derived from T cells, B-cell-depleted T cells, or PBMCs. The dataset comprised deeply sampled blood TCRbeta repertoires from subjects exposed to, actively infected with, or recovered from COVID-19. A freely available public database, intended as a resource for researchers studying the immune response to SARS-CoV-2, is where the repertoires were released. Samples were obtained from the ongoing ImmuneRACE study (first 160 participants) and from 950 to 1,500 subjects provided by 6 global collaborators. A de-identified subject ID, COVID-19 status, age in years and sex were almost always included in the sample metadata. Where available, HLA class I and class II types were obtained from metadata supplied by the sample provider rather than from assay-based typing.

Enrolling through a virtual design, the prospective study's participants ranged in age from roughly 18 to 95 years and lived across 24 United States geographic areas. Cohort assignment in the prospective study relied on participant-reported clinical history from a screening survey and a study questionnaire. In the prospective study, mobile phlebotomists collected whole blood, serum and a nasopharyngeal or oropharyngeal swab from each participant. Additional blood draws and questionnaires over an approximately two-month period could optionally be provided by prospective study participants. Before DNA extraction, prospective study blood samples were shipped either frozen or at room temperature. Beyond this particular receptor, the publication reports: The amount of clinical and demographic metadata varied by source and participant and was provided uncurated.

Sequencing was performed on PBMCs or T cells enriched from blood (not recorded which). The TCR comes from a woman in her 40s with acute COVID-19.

The bases are TGTGCCAGCAGTTTATTAGGCAGGGGTAATGGCTACACCTTC. This codes for CASSLLGRGNGYTF. The V and J segments used are TRBV27 and TRBJ1-2; perhaps TRBD1 is the D gene, with 6 bases matching. Spanning cysteine to phenylalanine, the CDR3 consists of 14 amino acids. Only the CDR3 portion is preserved as DNA: 42 bases, with reading frame beginning at the first base. V and J lose 1 base and 6 bases, and a span of 12 bases separates them. CDR1 and CDR2 were assigned from the germline V gene (reference sequence) as MNHEY and SMNVEV.